This TCR beta chain appears in the sequencing data of a study of control samples from healthy donors and cancer patients. Trimming took 6 bases from V and 2 from J, leaving 29 bases between them. The germline V gene encodes CDR1 MNHEY and CDR2 SVGEGT. The CDR3 is 20 amino acids. The protocol was immunoSEQ multiplex PCR, while the TCRdb copy is restricted to in-frame clones and leaves out a portion. The table has approximately 150,000 clones, about 90% seen once; the top ten hold about 1.7%. The V call is TRBV6-2 or TRBV6-3, the J call TRBJ1-5, with D tentatively TRBD1 (5 bases). The receptor's source is a man aged 18 to 35 in good health. Sequenced: blood. CDR3 coding DNA: TGTGCCAGCAGCACCCATACGTCGGGGCTCGTGGGCATGGGCAATCAGCCCCAGCATTTT. Translation: CASSTHTSGLVGMGNQPQHF.